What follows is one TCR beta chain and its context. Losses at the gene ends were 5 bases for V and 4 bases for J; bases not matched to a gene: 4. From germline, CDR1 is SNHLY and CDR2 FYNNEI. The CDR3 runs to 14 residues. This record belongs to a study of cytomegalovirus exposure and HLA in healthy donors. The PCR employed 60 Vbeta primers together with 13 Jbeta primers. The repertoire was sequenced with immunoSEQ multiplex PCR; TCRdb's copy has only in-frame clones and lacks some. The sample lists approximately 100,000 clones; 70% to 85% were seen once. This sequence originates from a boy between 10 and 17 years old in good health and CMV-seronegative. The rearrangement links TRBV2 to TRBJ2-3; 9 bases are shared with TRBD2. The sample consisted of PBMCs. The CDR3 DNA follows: TGTGCCAGCAGTCCATGGACTAGCGCAGATACGCAGTATTTT. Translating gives CASSPWTSADTQYF.